This is a list of T cell receptor beta chains from one sample in a study of T-cell reconstitution after alpha-beta-depleted transplantation in children. TCRdb recomputed calls from the PCR reads with MiXCR, one row per CDR3 protein. This sample has approximately 100,000 distinct CDR3 sequences, with 12% found just once. Sequences were derived from PBMCs from the stem cell graft donor, sampled from the stem cell graft. These receptor sequences come from a human donor who donated a stem cell graft to a child with inherited bone marrow failure. CDR3s include the opening cysteine and the closing phenylalanine or tryptophan. D genes are given only for firm matches. For some rows the clone size is stated as once, few or many, or as a class when expanded; others skip it.

V	J	length	size	D	DNA	CDR3
TRBV6-1	TRBJ2-3	15	few	.	TGTGCCAGCAGCCTGGACACGAGAACCACAGATACGCAGTATTTT	CASSLDTRTTDTQYF
TRBV5-6	TRBJ2-1	13	few	.	TGTGCCAGCAGCCCGGAGGTTTACAATGAGCAGTTCTTC	CASSPEVYNEQFF
TRBV6-2/TRBV6-3	TRBJ2-7	17	many	TRBD1	TGTGCCAGCAGTCCCCGGACAGGGTGGGACTCCTCCTACGAGCAGTACTTC	CASSPRTGWDSSYEQYF
TRBV4-3	TRBJ2-3	17	many	.	TGCGCCAGCAGCCAAGACTATCTCTGGCGGCTCACAGATACGCAGTATTTT	CASSQDYLWRLTDTQYF
TRBV18	TRBJ2-4	13	.	TRBD1	TGTGCCAGCTCTCAGGACAGGGGAAACATTCAGTACTTC	CASSQDRGNIQYF
TRBV10-3	TRBJ2-6	14	.	.	TGTGCCCGACCAGCGGGCTCTGGGGCCAACGTCCTGACTTTC	CARPAGSGANVLTF
TRBV5-4	TRBJ2-1	15	.	TRBD2	TGTGCCAGCAGCCCGCTACTAGCGGGAGACAATGAGCAGTTCTTC	CASSPLLAGDNEQFF
TRBV19	TRBJ1-5	13	many	TRBD1	TGTGCCAGCGGCGGGGACAGGGGTCAGCCCCAGCATTTT	CASGGDRGQPQHF
TRBV7-6	TRBJ2-3	14	many	.	TGTGCCAGCAGCTTATCCCCCGATCCGGATACGCAGTATTTT	CASSLSPDPDTQYF
TRBV3-1	TRBJ2-7	12	many	.	TGTGCCAGCAGCGTAGCTTCTTACGAGCAGTACTTC	CASSVASYEQYF
TRBV5-6	TRBJ1-2	15	many	.	TGTGCCAGCAGCTTGGGTGCCGCCGCTAACTATGGCTACACCTTC	CASSLGAAANYGYTF
TRBV6-5	TRBJ2-5	17	many	TRBD1	TGTGCCAGCAGTTACTCGATGTACAGGGGGTTTATGGAGACCCAGTACTTC	CASSYSMYRGFMETQYF
TRBV9	TRBJ2-1	15	many	.	TGTGCCAGCAGAGCTGGATGGGAGTCCTACAATGAGCAGTTCTTC	CASRAGWESYNEQFF
TRBV4-3	TRBJ2-2	17	many	TRBD2	TGCGCCAGCAGCCGACTAGCGGGGGCCTTGAACACCGGGGAGCTGTTTTTT	CASSRLAGALNTGELFF
TRBV29-1	TRBJ1-1	16	few	TRBD1	TGCAGCGTTGAGTATTGGACAGGGGGACGTAACACTGAAGCTTTCTTT	CSVEYWTGGRNTEAFF
TRBV7-9	TRBJ2-5	14	many	.	TGTGCCAGCAGCTTAGCCCAGGGGCTGGAGACCCAGTACTTC	CASSLAQGLETQYF
TRBV29-1	TRBJ1-3	16	many	.	TGCAGCGTCGCGATTACCCGGGGGAGCGTCGGAAACACCATATATTTT	CSVAITRGSVGNTIYF
TRBV4-1	TRBJ2-1	13	many	.	TGCGCCAGCAGCCAAGGGAAGGGTAATGAGCAGTTCTTC	CASSQGKGNEQFF
TRBV24-1	TRBJ2-5	11	many	.	TGTGCCACCAGCCTCGGGGGGACCCAGTACTTC	CATSLGGTQYF
TRBV11-2	TRBJ1-2	15	many	TRBD1	TGTGCCAGCAGCCGGGACAGCACTGCTAACTATGGCTACACCTTC	CASSRDSTANYGYTF
TRBV7-8	TRBJ2-3	13	many	.	TGTGCCAGCAGCTTAGATCGGAGAGATACGCAGTATTTT	CASSLDRRDTQYF
TRBV18	TRBJ2-1	15	many	TRBD1	TGTGCCAGCTCATCCCAAGGGACAGGGGTAAATGAGCAGTTCTTC	CASSSQGTGVNEQFF
TRBV5-6	TRBJ2-6	13	.	TRBD1	TGTGCCAGCAGCTTGACAGGGGGCAGCGTCCTGACTTTC	CASSLTGGSVLTF
TRBV13	TRBJ2-7	13	.	.	TGTGCCAGCAGCTCGGACGTCAACTACGAGCAGTACTTC	CASSSDVNYEQYF
TRBV29-1	TRBJ2-1	15	.	TRBD2	TGCAGCGCGACCCCCGGGACTAGCGGCGCCAATGAGCAGTTCTTC	CSATPGTSGANEQFF
TRBV4-1	TRBJ2-7	15	many	.	TGCGCCAGCACCCCAGGGACGACAGGCTCCTACGAGCAGTACTTC	CASTPGTTGSYEQYF
TRBV7-9	TRBJ2-2	14	many	.	TGTGCCAGCAGCACGGGACAATCCACCGGGGAGCTGTTTTTT	CASSTGQSTGELFF
TRBV12-3/TRBV12-4	TRBJ2-7	14	many	TRBD2	TGTGCCAGCAGATTGATAGGCGGGAGATACGAGCAGTACTTC	CASRLIGGRYEQYF
TRBV7-2	TRBJ2-7	16	many	TRBD1	TGTGCCAGCAGCCCTCCCGTCCGGACAGGCTCCTACGAGCAGTACTTC	CASSPPVRTGSYEQYF
TRBV5-1	TRBJ1-3	14	many	.	TGCGCCAGCAGCTTGGGTCCAGCTGGAAACACCATATATTTT	CASSLGPAGNTIYF
TRBV9	TRBJ2-1	15	many	.	TGTGCCAGCAGCGTAACGGGGGATTGGTTCGATGAGCAGTTCTTC	CASSVTGDWFDEQFF
TRBV12-3/TRBV12-4	TRBJ2-7	14	.	.	TGTGCCAGCAGTAGATGGGGGGGCCCCTACGAGCAGTACTTC	CASSRWGGPYEQYF
TRBV7-9	TRBJ1-1	11	many	TRBD1	TGTGCCAGCACCGGACAGGGAGAAGCTTTCTTT	CASTGQGEAFF
TRBV7-9	TRBJ1-2	15	many	TRBD1	TGTGCCAGCAGCTTAGCCGGACAGGGGGGATATGGCTACACCTTC	CASSLAGQGGYGYTF
TRBV4-3	TRBJ2-3	16	many	.	TGCGCCAGCAGCCGTCGGGGCAGGCTCAGCACAGATACGCAGTATTTT	CASSRRGRLSTDTQYF
TRBV2	TRBJ2-5	11	few	.	TGTGCCAGCAAATTCCAAGAGACCCAGTACTTC	CASKFQETQYF
TRBV7-2	TRBJ2-2	16	many	.	TGTGCCAGCAGCTTACAGGGGACCCGGAACACCGGGGAGCTGTTTTTT	CASSLQGTRNTGELFF
TRBV11-2	TRBJ1-4	16	many	TRBD1	TGTGCCAGCAGCTTCAGGGACAGGGGGCCTAATGAAAAACTGTTTTTT	CASSFRDRGPNEKLFF
TRBV4-3	TRBJ2-7	15	.	.	TGCGCCAGCAGCCAAGCGACTTTTTGGTCCTACGAGCAGTACTTC	CASSQATFWSYEQYF